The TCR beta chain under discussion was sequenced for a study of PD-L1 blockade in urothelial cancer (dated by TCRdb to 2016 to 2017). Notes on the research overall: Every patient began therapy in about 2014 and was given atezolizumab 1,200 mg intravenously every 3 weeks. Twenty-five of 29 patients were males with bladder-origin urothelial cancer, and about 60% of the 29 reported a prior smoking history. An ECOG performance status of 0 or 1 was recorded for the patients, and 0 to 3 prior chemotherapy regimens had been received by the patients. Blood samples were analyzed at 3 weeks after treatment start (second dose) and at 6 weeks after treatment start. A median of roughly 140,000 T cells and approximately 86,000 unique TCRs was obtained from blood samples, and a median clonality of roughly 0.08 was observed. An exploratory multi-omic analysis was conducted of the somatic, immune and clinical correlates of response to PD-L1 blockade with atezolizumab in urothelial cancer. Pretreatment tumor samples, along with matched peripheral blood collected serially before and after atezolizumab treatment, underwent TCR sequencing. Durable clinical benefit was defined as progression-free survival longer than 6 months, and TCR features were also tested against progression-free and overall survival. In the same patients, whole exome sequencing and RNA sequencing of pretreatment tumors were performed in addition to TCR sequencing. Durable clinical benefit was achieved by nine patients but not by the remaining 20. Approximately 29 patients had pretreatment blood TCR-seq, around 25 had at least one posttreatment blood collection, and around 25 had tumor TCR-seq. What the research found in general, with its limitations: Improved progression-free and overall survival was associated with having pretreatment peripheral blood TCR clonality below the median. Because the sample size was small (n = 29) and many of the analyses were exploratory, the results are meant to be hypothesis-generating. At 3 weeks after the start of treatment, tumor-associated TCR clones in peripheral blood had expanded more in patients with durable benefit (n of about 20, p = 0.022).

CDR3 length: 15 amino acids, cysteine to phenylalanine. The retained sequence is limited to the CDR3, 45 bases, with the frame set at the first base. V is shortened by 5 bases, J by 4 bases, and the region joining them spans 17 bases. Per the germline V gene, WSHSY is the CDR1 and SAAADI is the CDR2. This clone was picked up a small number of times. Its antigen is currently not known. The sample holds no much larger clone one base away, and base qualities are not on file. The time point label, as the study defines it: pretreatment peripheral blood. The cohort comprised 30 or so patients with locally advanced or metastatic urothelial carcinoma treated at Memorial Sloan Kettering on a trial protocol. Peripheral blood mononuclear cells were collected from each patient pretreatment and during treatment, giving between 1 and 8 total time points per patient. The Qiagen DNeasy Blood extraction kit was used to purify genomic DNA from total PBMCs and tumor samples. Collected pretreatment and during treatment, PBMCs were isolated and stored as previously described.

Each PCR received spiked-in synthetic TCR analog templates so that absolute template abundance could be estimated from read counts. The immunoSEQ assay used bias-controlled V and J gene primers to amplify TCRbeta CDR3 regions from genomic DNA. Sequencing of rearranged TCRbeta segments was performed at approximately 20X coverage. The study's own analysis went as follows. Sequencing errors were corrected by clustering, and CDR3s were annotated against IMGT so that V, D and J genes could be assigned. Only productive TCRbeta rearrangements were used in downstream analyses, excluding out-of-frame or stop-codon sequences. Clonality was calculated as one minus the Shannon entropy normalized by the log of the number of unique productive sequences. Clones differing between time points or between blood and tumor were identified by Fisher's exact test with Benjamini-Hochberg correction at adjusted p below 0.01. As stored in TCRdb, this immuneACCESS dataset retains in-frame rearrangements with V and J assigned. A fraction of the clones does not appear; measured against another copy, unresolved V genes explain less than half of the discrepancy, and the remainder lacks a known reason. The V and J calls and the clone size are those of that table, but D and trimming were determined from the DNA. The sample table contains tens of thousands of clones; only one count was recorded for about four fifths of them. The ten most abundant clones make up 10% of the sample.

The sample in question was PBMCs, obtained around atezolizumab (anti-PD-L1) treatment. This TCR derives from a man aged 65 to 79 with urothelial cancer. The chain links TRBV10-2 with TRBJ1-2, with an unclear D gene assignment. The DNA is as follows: TGCGCCAGCAGTATAAACCTATCGCTAGGCTATGGCTACACCTTC. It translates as CASSINLSLGYGYTF.